A selection of T cell receptor beta chains follows, all from one sample in a study of technical replicates of blood from a handful of donors. The protocol was immunoSEQ multiplex PCR, while the TCRdb copy is restricted to in-frame clones and leaves out a portion. The data contain about 94,000 clones, approximately 96% of them seen just once; the ten biggest clones take up about 0.24%. The sequenced sample consisted of T cells isolated from PBMCs. These receptors originate from a human donor in good health. Both conserved end residues are part of each CDR3. A D gene is named only where the DNA matches it firmly. For some rows the clone size is stated as once, few or many, or as a class when expanded; others skip it.

V: TRBV2
D: -
size: -
J: TRBJ2-1
CDR3: CASSEAGGNEQFF
DNA: TGTGCCAGCAGCGAAGCCGGCGGAAATGAGCAGTTCTTC

V: TRBV28
D: -
size: -
J: TRBJ1-2
CDR3: CASSWAPPQSMGYTF
DNA: TGTGCCAGCAGTTGGGCCCCCCCACAGTCTATGGGCTACACCTTC

V: TRBV5-4
D: TRBD2
size: -
J: TRBJ2-1
CDR3: CASSSSSGVYNEQFF
DNA: TGTGCCAGCAGCTCGTCTAGCGGGGTGTACAATGAGCAGTTCTTC

V: TRBV7-9
D: -
size: -
J: TRBJ1-1
CDR3: CASSLVGGNTEAFF
DNA: TGTGCCAGCAGCTTAGTAGGGGGAAACACTGAAGCTTTCTTT

V: TRBV10-1
D: -
size: -
J: TRBJ2-7
CDR3: CASSGGQNPYEQYF
DNA: TGCGCCAGCAGCGGCGGACAGAACCCCTACGAGCAGTACTTC

V: TRBV27
D: -
size: -
J: TRBJ1-4
CDR3: CASSLSPEREKLFF
DNA: TGTGCCAGCAGTTTATCACCGGAGCGGGAAAAACTGTTTTTT

V: TRBV11-2
D: -
size: -
J: TRBJ2-3
CDR3: CASSKRGDTQYF
DNA: TGTGCCAGCAGCAAAAGGGGAGATACGCAGTATTTT

V: TRBV27
D: TRBD1
size: -
J: TRBJ2-7
CDR3: CASSPQTGGPYYEQYF
DNA: TGTGCCAGCAGTCCCCAAACAGGGGGCCCCTACTACGAGCAGTACTTC

V: TRBV2
D: TRBD2
size: -
J: TRBJ2-1
CDR3: CASSTHAGTTSEQFF
DNA: TGTGCCAGCAGTACGCACGCCGGGACTACGTCTGAGCAGTTCTTC

V: TRBV2
D: -
size: -
J: TRBJ1-1
CDR3: CASRFEYTEAFF
DNA: TGTGCCAGCAGGTTTGAGTACACTGAAGCTTTCTTT

V: TRBV30
D: TRBD1
size: -
J: TRBJ1-3
CDR3: CAWTTGSGNTIYF
DNA: TGTGCCTGGACGACAGGGAGCGGAAACACCATATATTTT

V: TRBV7-6
D: TRBD1
size: -
J: TRBJ2-6
CDR3: CASSSLWSGQGADGANVLTF
DNA: TGTGCCAGCAGCTCCCTTTGGTCCGGACAGGGGGCTGACGGGGCCAACGTCCTGACTTTC

V: TRBV29-1
D: -
size: -
J: TRBJ2-5
CDR3: CSVVGLQETQYF
DNA: TGCAGCGTCGTTGGGCTACAAGAGACCCAGTACTTC

V: TRBV6-1
D: -
size: -
J: TRBJ2-6
CDR3: CASSVFAGAGANVLTF
DNA: TGTGCCAGCAGTGTATTCGCAGGGGCTGGGGCCAACGTCCTGACTTTC

V: TRBV4-1
D: -
size: -
J: TRBJ2-7
CDR3: CASSPGWVRYEQYF
DNA: TGCGCCAGCAGCCCGGGGTGGGTCCGCTACGAGCAGTACTTC

V: TRBV19
D: -
size: once
J: TRBJ2-1
CDR3: CASSMGAVMGDEQFF
DNA: TGTGCCAGTAGCATGGGGGCAGTAATGGGGGATGAGCAGTTCTTC

V: TRBV7-9
D: -
size: -
J: TRBJ2-7
CDR3: CASGNPNTGFHEQYF
DNA: TGTGCCAGCGGTAACCCCAACACAGGGTTCCACGAGCAGTACTTC

V: TRBV11-2
D: TRBD1
size: -
J: TRBJ1-1
CDR3: CASSPPGQGRTEAFF
DNA: TGTGCCAGCAGCCCACCGGGACAGGGGAGGACTGAAGCTTTCTTT

V: TRBV4-2
D: -
size: -
J: TRBJ2-3
CDR3: CASSQVGRVGTDTQYF
DNA: TGTGCCAGCAGCCAAGTTGGCCGGGTTGGGACAGATACGCAGTATTTT

V: TRBV19
D: TRBD1
size: -
J: TRBJ1-4
CDR3: CASSKGQPPTNEKLFF
DNA: TGTGCCAGTAGTAAGGGACAGCCCCCAACTAATGAAAAACTGTTTTTT

V: TRBV18
D: -
size: -
J: TRBJ1-2
CDR3: CASSPPGRYYGYTF
DNA: TGTGCCAGCTCACCTCCAGGGCGCTATTATGGCTACACCTTC

V: TRBV18
D: TRBD1
size: -
J: TRBJ2-1
CDR3: CASSPLMKDRGSYNEQFF
DNA: TGTGCCAGCTCACCCCTTATGAAAGACAGGGGGAGTTACAATGAGCAGTTCTTC

V: TRBV6-1
D: TRBD2
size: -
J: TRBJ2-7
CDR3: CASSEASKRGRVFHEQYF
DNA: TGTGCCAGCAGTGAAGCGAGCAAAAGAGGGAGGGTCTTCCACGAGCAGTACTTC

V: TRBV19
D: -
size: -
J: TRBJ1-1
CDR3: CASSWGASTEAFF
DNA: TGTGCCAGTAGTTGGGGAGCCAGCACTGAAGCTTTCTTT

V: TRBV6-5
D: -
size: -
J: TRBJ1-2
CDR3: CASSLGGYGYTF
DNA: TGTGCCAGCTCCCTTGGAGGGTATGGCTACACCTTC

V: TRBV6-5
D: -
size: -
J: TRBJ1-5
CDR3: CASSPGALSNQPQHF
DNA: TGTGCCAGCAGTCCAGGGGCCCTTAGCAATCAGCCCCAGCATTTT

V: TRBV7-3
D: -
size: -
J: TRBJ1-1
CDR3: CASSVLGHGNTEAFF
DNA: TGTGCCAGCAGCGTCCTCGGTCACGGGAACACTGAAGCTTTCTTT

V: TRBV5-1
D: -
size: -
J: TRBJ1-1
CDR3: CASSFDFSTVNTEAFF
DNA: TGCGCCAGCAGCTTTGACTTTTCCACCGTGAACACTGAAGCTTTCTTT

V: TRBV7-9
D: TRBD2
size: -
J: TRBJ2-1
CDR3: CASSATSGRDHEQFF
DNA: TGTGCCAGCAGCGCAACTAGCGGGAGAGACCATGAGCAGTTCTTC

V: TRBV6-1
D: TRBD1
size: -
J: TRBJ2-5
CDR3: CASSDSPGQGIWETQYF
DNA: TGTGCCAGCAGTGATTCGCCGGGACAGGGGATCTGGGAGACCCAGTACTTC

V: TRBV5-4
D: -
size: -
J: TRBJ2-4
CDR3: CASSFGHGKNIQYF
DNA: TGTGCCAGCAGCTTCGGACACGGAAAAAACATTCAGTACTTC

V: TRBV9
D: -
size: -
J: TRBJ1-2
CDR3: CASSVSGPGYGYTF
DNA: TGTGCCAGCAGCGTATCAGGGCCTGGCTATGGCTACACCTTC

V: TRBV5-6
D: -
size: -
J: TRBJ1-5
CDR3: CASSPGEKQPQHF
DNA: TGTGCCAGCAGCCCCGGGGAAAAACAGCCCCAGCATTTT

V: TRBV7-9
D: -
size: -
J: TRBJ2-7
CDR3: CASSIIRGTYEQYF
DNA: TGTGCCAGCAGCATAATCAGGGGAACCTACGAGCAGTACTTC

V: TRBV27
D: -
size: -
J: TRBJ2-1
CDR3: CASSSTTGEQFF
DNA: TGTGCCAGCAGTTCTACAACAGGGGAGCAGTTCTTC

V: TRBV7-9
D: TRBD2
size: few
J: TRBJ2-5
CDR3: CASGAGVTQETQYF
DNA: TGTGCCAGCGGAGCGGGGGTTACCCAAGAGACCCAGTACTTC

V: TRBV2
D: -
size: -
J: TRBJ2-5
CDR3: CASSEVSKETQYF
DNA: TGTGCCAGCAGTGAGGTCTCTAAAGAGACCCAGTACTTC

V: TRBV2
D: -
size: -
J: TRBJ1-4
CDR3: CASQPGGREKLFF
DNA: TGTGCCAGCCAACCGGGGGGCCGAGAAAAACTGTTTTTT

V: TRBV7-2
D: TRBD2
size: -
J: TRBJ2-1
CDR3: CASSTYSGTSGTHEQFF
DNA: TGTGCCAGCAGCACCTACTCCGGGACTAGCGGGACCCATGAGCAGTTCTTC

V: TRBV5-1
D: -
size: -
J: TRBJ2-7
CDR3: CASSRPGIHEQYF
DNA: TGCGCCAGCAGCCGCCCGGGTATCCACGAGCAGTACTTC

V: TRBV30
D: TRBD1
size: -
J: TRBJ1-2
CDR3: CAWSLGQGYGYTF
DNA: TGTGCCTGGAGTCTGGGACAGGGATATGGCTACACCTTC

V: TRBV5-4
D: TRBD1
size: -
J: TRBJ1-3
CDR3: CASSLAGTAANTIYF
DNA: TGTGCCAGCAGCTTGGCCGGGACAGCGGCAAACACCATATATTTT

V: TRBV9
D: -
size: -
J: TRBJ2-5
CDR3: CASSTGLSNVETQYF
DNA: TGTGCCAGCAGCACGGGACTTTCTAACGTGGAGACCCAGTACTTC

V: TRBV7-6
D: -
size: once
J: TRBJ2-6
CDR3: CASSLWADRSGANVLTF
DNA: TGTGCCAGCAGCTTATGGGCAGACCGCTCTGGGGCCAACGTCCTGACTTTC

V: TRBV4-2
D: TRBD2
size: -
J: TRBJ2-5
CDR3: CASSQGTSGETQYF
DNA: TGTGCCAGCAGCCAAGGGACTAGCGGGGAGACCCAGTACTTC

V: TRBV7-6
D: TRBD1
size: -
J: TRBJ1-6
CDR3: CASSHGTGARPLHF
DNA: TGTGCCAGCAGCCACGGGACAGGAGCCCGACCCCTCCACTTT

V: TRBV9
D: TRBD2
size: -
J: TRBJ2-7
CDR3: CASSQAGSSAEQYF
DNA: TGTGCCAGCAGCCAAGCGGGATCCTCCGCCGAGCAGTACTTC

V: TRBV19
D: -
size: -
J: TRBJ2-4
CDR3: CASSPLLSRKNIQYF
DNA: TGTGCCAGTAGTCCCCTCCTGTCCCGCAAAAACATTCAGTACTTC

V: TRBV9
D: TRBD1
size: -
J: TRBJ2-1
CDR3: CASSVTPTGGNEQFF
DNA: TGTGCCAGCAGCGTAACCCCCACAGGGGGCAATGAGCAGTTCTTC

V: TRBV5-1
D: -
size: -
J: TRBJ2-7
CDR3: CASSLLSGDAWEEQYF
DNA: TGCGCCAGCAGCTTGTTGTCGGGGGATGCTTGGGAAGAGCAGTACTTC

V: TRBV5-6
D: -
size: -
J: TRBJ1-1
CDR3: CASSLGGLLRNTEAFF
DNA: TGTGCCAGCAGCTTAGGAGGTTTATTGAGGAACACTGAAGCTTTCTTT

V: TRBV9
D: -
size: once
J: TRBJ1-1
CDR3: CASSSLGSGGTEAFF
DNA: TGTGCCAGCAGCTCCCTCGGCTCTGGAGGGACTGAAGCTTTCTTT

V: TRBV28
D: TRBD2
size: -
J: TRBJ2-1
CDR3: CASSQSPLAGPYNEQFF
DNA: TGTGCCAGCAGCCAAAGCCCCCTAGCGGGCCCCTACAATGAGCAGTTCTTC